This T cell receptor beta chain was retrieved from a study of radiation and T cells in renal cell carcinoma. Sequenced by immunoSEQ multiplex PCR; TCRdb stores in-frame clones only, minus some. The profile shows 18,000 or so clones, about 50% of them singletons. Treatment here: 15 Gy SBRT to primary tumor, nephrectomy 4 weeks later. Nephrectomy followed 15 Gy stereotactic body radiation by 4 weeks. Whole-study results and caveats: Irradiated tumors had higher TCR clonality than control tumors. Top tumor clonotypes rose in blood 2 weeks post-radiation, then contracted. Dominant CDR3 motifs occupied more repertoire in irradiated than control tumors.

This clone was picked up one time. The antigen is unknown. The CDR3 spans 15 residues. Germline CDR1 and CDR2: SEHNR and FQNEAQ (reference sequence). Trimming removed 2 bases from V and 3 bases from J; junction bases left unmatched: 3. The sequencing here drew on tumor tissue, taken from a patient whose treatment included radiotherapy and nephrectomy. The rearrangement uses TRBV7-9 and TRBJ2-3, with 9 bases matching TRBD2. The clonotype was recovered from a man aged 45-65 years with renal cell carcinoma. CDR3 amino acids: CASSLSGRKTDTQYF. DNA of the CDR3: TGTGCCAGCAGCTTAAGCGGGAGGAAGACAGATACGCAGTATTTT. Combining the CDR3 with reference TRBV7-9 and TRBJ2-3 gives the whole variable domain DTGVSQNPRHKITKRGQNVTFRCDPISEHNRLYWYRQTLGQGPEFLTYFQNEAQLEKSRLLSDRFSAERPKGSFSTLEIQRTEQGDSAMYLCASSLSGRKTDTQYFGPGTRLTVL.